This note documents a single T cell receptor (beta chain) sequence. The data originate from a study of blood T cell repertoires in COVID-19. Overall study context: COVID-19 samples from acute and convalescent phases originated in the United States, Italy and Spain. PBMCs, B-cell-depleted T cells, or T cells provided the cDNA or gDNA that made up the material.

Repertoires were generated with immunoSEQ multiplex PCR, while TCRdb's copy carries only in-frame clones and drops some. The sample shows 70,000 to 95,000 clones, 85% to 95% of them seen only once. J was trimmed by 1 base and V by 5 bases; bases with no gene match: 5. This CDR3 is 16 amino acids long. Germline lookup yields CDR1 LGHDT and CDR2 YNNKEL (reference sequence). This receptor was identified in a woman between 50 and 59 years old in a cohort sampled during active COVID-19. The sequenced material came from peripheral blood. The chain links TRBV3-1 (or the pseudogene TRBV3-2) to TRBJ2-3; 11 positions agree with TRBD2. The CDR3 protein is CASSLLTSGGTDTQYF. The CDR3, as DNA: TGTGCCAGCAGCTTGTTGACTAGCGGGGGCACAGATACGCAGTATTTT.